The T cell receptor beta chain under discussion was sequenced for a study of T cells in Graves' hyperthyroidism and ophthalmopathy. General study results and limits: A model of 13 V-J pairs discriminated ophthalmopathy from stable hyperthyroidism.

V was pared by 6 bases and J by 5 bases, with 7 bases of the junction left unmatched. The germline V gene encodes CDR1 ENHRY and CDR2 SYGVKD. The length of the CDR3 is 14 residues. Points on this clonotype: The target antigen is unknown.

Amplification of TCR beta CDR3 regions was performed using RNA transcripts as template. The TCR CDR3 was amplified in a first-round RT-PCR using the HTBI primer set. TCRdb itself ran the multiplex PCR reads through MiXCR, one entry per CDR3 protein. The repertoire holds about 580,000 distinct CDR3 sequences, with more than 45% as singletons. The chain carries TRBV10-3 and TRBJ1-1; 9 bases map to TRBD1. The sequencing sample was made of peripheral blood or thyroid tissue (not recorded which). This TCR was recovered from a woman younger than 35 with Graves' hyperthyroidism. For the CDR3, the DNA is TGTGCCATCAGAACCGGGACAGGGCGTACTGAAGCTTTCTTT. It specifies CAIRTGTGRTEAFF.